One and the same sample provided the 29 T cell receptor beta chains below, sequenced in a study of blood T cell repertoires in COVID-19. Measured with immunoSEQ multiplex PCR; TCRdb has only the in-frame clones, and not every one. The table lists some 320,000 clones, less than 85% of them singletons. Specimen: PBMCs or T cells enriched from blood (not recorded which). All receptors derive from a woman aged 30 to 39 who had been exposed to COVID-19.

The chain is built from TRBV5-4 and TRBJ2-3; 9 nucleotides agree with TRBD1. Germline assignment: CDR1 SGHNT and CDR2 YYREEE (reference sequence). The CDR3 contains 15 residues. The junction had 3 bases not matched to a gene; V was cut back by 3 bases and J by 1 base. CDR3 protein: CASSSGTGRTDTQYF. Written as DNA, the CDR3 is TGTGCCAGCAGCTCCGGGACAGGGCGCACAGATACGCAGTATTTT.

V usage is TRBV5-6 and J usage is TRBJ1-6, with 7 bases lining up with TRBD1. Germline lookup yields CDR1 SGHDT and CDR2 YYEEEE. The ends lost 0 bases at V and 9 bases at J; junction bases unmatched: 6. The CDR3 consists of 15 residues. CDR3 DNA sequence: TGTGCCAGCAGCTTGGGCCCAGGGGGGAGTTCACCCCTCCACTTT. Its translation: CASSLGPGGSSPLHF.

V is TRBV18 and J is TRBJ1-6, with a possible D match to TRBD1 (5 bases). The V end lost 4 bases, the J end lost 7 bases, and 11 bases lay between the germline ends. Germline CDR1 is KGHSH and CDR2 is LQKENI. This CDR3 region has 14 residues. CDR3 in DNA: TGTGCCAGCTCACTTGACAGTGTAAATTCACCCCTCCACTTT. Protein sequence: CASSLDSVNSPLHF.

V usage is TRBV29-1 and J usage is TRBJ2-3, with 8 bases aligning to TRBD1. CDR1 is SQVTM and CDR2 is ANQGSEA in the germline V gene. With 7 bases clipped from V and 5 bases from J, the junction kept 11 bases outside the gene matches. The CDR3 runs 14 residues. CDR3 in amino acids: CSEVRTGFGDTQYF. For the CDR3, the DNA is TGCAGCGAAGTGAGGACAGGGTTCGGAGATACGCAGTATTTT.

The chain is built from TRBV4-1 and TRBJ1-1; D may be TRBD1 (6 bases). The germline V gene encodes CDR1 MGHRA and CDR2 YSYEKL. The V and J ends lost 1 base and 4 bases respectively, with 13 bases between them. This CDR3 has 15 residues. The CDR3 region has the DNA TGCGCCAGCAGCCAAGTTCAGGGGATTGGCACTGAAGCTTTCTTT. Translated: CASSQVQGIGTEAFF.

With respect to this clone: At one end the junction does not follow the germline gene, possibly because of a read error. The chain has TRBV7-7 and TRBJ1-3; no clear D gene. The CDR3 spans 15 residues. Germline V gives CDR1 SSHAT, CDR2 FNYEAQ (reference sequence). The CDR3 protein is CASSPSRDSGNTIYF. Written as DNA, the CDR3 is TGTGCTAGCAGCCCCTCCCGGGACTCTGGAAACACCATATATTTT.

The gene calls are TRBV5-4 and TRBJ2-5; 9 positions match TRBD1. The CDR3 has 16 residues. CDR1 SGHNT and CDR2 YYREEE come from the germline V gene (reference sequence). V trimming: 5 bases; J trimming: 5 bases; junction bases outside the gene matches: 13. The CDR3 protein is CASSRSDRGVRETQYF. The CDR3 nucleotides read TGTGCCAGCAGTCGCTCGGACAGGGGAGTAAGGGAGACCCAGTACTTC.

The CDR3 reads CANQTDRWDGTGTESGYTF. CDR3 sequence (DNA): TGCGCCAACCAAACCGATCGATGGGACGGAACCGGGACAGAGAGCGGCTACACCTTC. The chain combines TRBV4-3 with TRBJ1-2; 7 nucleotides match TRBD1. The V and J ends lost 10 bases and 8 bases, in that order; junction bases with no gene match: 31. Germline V gene data show CDR1 as LGHNA and CDR2 as YSLEER. CDR3 length: 19 residues.

This clone was counted between two and nine times. The gene calls are TRBV11-2 and TRBJ2-1; D may be TRBD2 (7 bases). The length of the CDR3 is 16 residues. CDR1 is SGHAT, CDR2 FQNNGV, per germline. Trimming shortened V by 5 bases and J by 8 bases, and 22 bases separated the two germline ends. CDR3 sequence (DNA): TGTGCCAGCAGCCCCCGTGTGGGGGGGGGCCGGTATGAGCAGTTCTTC. It encodes CASSPRVGGGRYEQFF.

This chain joins TRBV4-2 and TRBJ1-4, with TRBD1 identical over 7 bases. V shed 2 bases, J shed 5 bases, and the junction held 2 bases outside the gene matches. The CDR3 has 14 amino acids. In germline, CDR1 is LGHNA, CDR2 YNFKEQ. CDR3 in amino acids: CASSQPDRNEKLFF. As DNA, the CDR3 is TGTGCCAGCAGCCAACCGGACAGGAATGAAAAACTGTTTTTT.

V is TRBV7-9 and J is TRBJ2-1, with 9 bases identical to TRBD2. CDR1 is SEHNR, CDR2 FQNEAQ, per germline (reference sequence). With V trimmed by 4 bases and J by 15 bases, 4 bases remained unmatched. This CDR3 has 11 amino acids. The CDR3 spells CASSSTSGLFF. The CDR3 coding sequence is TGTGCCAGCAGCTCGACTAGCGGATTGTTCTTC.

There are a few counts of this clone. Additional DNA sequences in this sample encode the identical CDR3. This rearrangement joins TRBV4-3 to TRBJ1-3; no definite D call. This CDR3 spans 13 amino acids. The V gene's germline CDR1 is LGHNA and CDR2 YSLEER. V was pared by 1 base and J by 4 bases, with 5 bases between. In DNA, the CDR3 is TGCGCCAGCAGCCAAGTCAGGGGAAACACCATATATTTT. Amino acids: CASSQVRGNTIYF.

This clone has a single count. V usage is TRBV19 and J usage is TRBJ1-5, with TRBD1 as a possible D gene (6 bases). This CDR3 has 22 residues. Germline V gene data show CDR1 as LNHDA and CDR2 as SQIVND (reference sequence). Trimming took 4 bases from V and 3 from J, leaving 34 bases between them. The chain's CDR3 is CASSTPKGGHWPGTLFNQPQHF. The CDR3 DNA reads as TGTGCCAGTAGTACCCCCAAGGGGGGGCACTGGCCAGGCACGCTTTTCAATCAGCCCCAGCATTTT.

This clone was detected once. The chain joins TRBV13 to TRBJ2-5; D not certain. The V and J ends lost 1 base and 2 bases respectively, with 8 bases between them. Germline values: CDR1 PRHDT, CDR2 FYEKMQ (reference sequence). The CDR3 is made up of 14 amino acids. CDR3 region: CASSLVGAQETQYF. The CDR3 DNA follows: TGTGCCAGCAGCTTAGTCGGTGCGCAAGAGACCCAGTACTTC.

This clone appeared a single time. The CDR3 sequence: CASSQPTSGGTKKDTQYF. CDR3 sequence (DNA): TGCGCCAGCAGCCAGCCGACTAGCGGGGGGACAAAAAAAGATACGCAGTATTTT. The J gene is TRBJ2-3, the V gene TRBV4-1, with 13 nucleotides matching TRBD2. Losses at the gene ends were 3 bases for V and 5 bases for J; bases not matched to a gene: 11. Germline CDR1 is MGHRA and CDR2 is YSYEKL. The CDR3 length is 18 residues.

The chain has TRBV11-2 and TRBJ2-1; no firm D call. Trimming stripped 3 bases from V and 4 bases from J, with 13 bases between. Per germline, CDR1 SGHAT and CDR2 FQNNGV. This CDR3 region has 15 residues. DNA of the CDR3: TGTGCCAGCAGCTTTAGTTTAGACTTATACAATGAGCAGTTCTTC. Translating gives CASSFSLDLYNEQFF.

The chain has TRBV5-1 and TRBJ2-7; no firm D call. Per the germline V gene, CDR1 is SGHRS and CDR2 is YFSETQ. This CDR3 contains 11 residues. V was pared by 3 bases and J by 3 bases, with 4 bases between. In nucleotides, the CDR3 is TGCGCCAGCAGCTCGGTCTACGAGCAGTACTTC. It yields the protein CASSSVYEQYF.

In DNA form, the CDR3 reads TGCGCCAGCAGCTTGAGGACAGGGACCTACGAGCAGTACTTC. Protein sequence: CASSLRTGTYEQYF. V is TRBV5-1 and J is TRBJ2-7; 8 nucleotides line up with TRBD1. With 1 base clipped from V and 2 bases from J, the junction kept 2 bases outside the gene matches. The germline V gene encodes CDR1 SGHRS and CDR2 YFSETQ. This CDR3 contains 14 residues.

This rearrangement joins TRBV9 to TRBJ2-2, with D uncertain. The CDR3 has 15 residues. Germline V gene lookup returns CDR1 SGDLS and CDR2 YYNGEE. Trimming removed 0 bases from V and 4 bases from J, with 10 bases in between. The CDR3 DNA reads as TGTGCCAGCAGCGTAGGTTCCCCGGGCACCGGGGAGCTGTTTTTT. It encodes CASSVGSPGTGELFF.

This rearrangement joins TRBV2 to TRBJ2-1; tentative D call: TRBD2 (5 bases). The germline CDR1 and CDR2 sequences are SNHLY and FYNNEI. With 7 bases removed from V and 4 bases from J, the gap between germline ends came to 14 bases. There are 14 residues in the CDR3. In DNA form, the CDR3 reads TGTGCCAGCACTCGGGTAGCGAGTTACAATGAGCAGTTCTTC. Translation: CASTRVASYNEQFF.

This chain joins TRBV14 and TRBJ2-7; unclear D gene. With 1 base removed from V and 6 bases from J, the gap between germline ends came to 10 bases. This CDR3 spans 13 amino acids. Germline-derived CDR1 and CDR2 are SGHDN and FVKESK. CDR3 in amino acids: CASSQARSGEQYF. In DNA, the CDR3 is TGTGCCAGCAGCCAAGCTCGGTCGGGCGAGCAGTACTTC.

This sequence joins TRBV4-1 and TRBJ2-2; TRBD1 agrees at 9 bases. In germline, CDR1 is MGHRA, CDR2 YSYEKL. There are 16 residues in the CDR3. The V gene end was trimmed by 0 bases and the J gene end by 7 bases; junction bases not matched to a gene: 6. CDR3 protein: CASSQEGGTGYGELFF. CDR3 sequence (DNA): TGCGCCAGCAGCCAAGAAGGAGGGACAGGGTACGGGGAGCTGTTTTTT.

The genes are TRBV5-4 and TRBJ1-6; 7 bases are a match to TRBD1. With V trimmed by 4 bases and J by 7 bases, 8 bases remained unmatched. CDR1 and CDR2 from the germline V gene are SGHNT and YYREEE (reference sequence). The CDR3 sequence is 15 residues long. The CDR3 DNA reads as TGTGCCAGCAGCATACAGGGGATCCAGAATTCACCCCTCCACTTT. Translated: CASSIQGIQNSPLHF.

The chain uses TRBV7-9 and TRBJ1-2, with TRBD1 matching 7 bases. Per the germline V gene, CDR1 is SEHNR and CDR2 is FQNEAQ (reference sequence). The V and J ends lost 4 bases and 3 bases, in that order; junction bases with no gene match: 8. The CDR3 spans 15 residues. Here the CDR3 DNA reads TGTGCCAGCAGCTCCGGGACAGCCGATTACTATGGCTACACCTTC. Encoded protein: CASSSGTADYYGYTF.

The chain couples TRBV27 to TRBJ1-1, with D possibly TRBD1 on 6 matching bases. Trimming pared 7 bases from V and 4 bases from J, leaving 19 bases between. The germline V gene encodes CDR1 MNHEY and CDR2 SMNVEV (reference sequence). The CDR3 length is 15 residues. CDR3 residues: CASIPQGREGTEAFF. Written as DNA, the CDR3 is TGTGCCAGCATCCCACAGGGAAGAGAGGGCACTGAAGCTTTCTTT.

This chain joins TRBV6-5 and TRBJ2-7, with D perhaps TRBD1 (6 bases). Per the germline V gene, CDR1 is MNHEY and CDR2 is SVGAGI. V was pared by 2 bases and J by 2 bases, with 10 bases between. This CDR3 has 14 amino acids. CDR3 in amino acids: CASSYGQPPYEQYF. The CDR3 DNA follows: TGTGCCAGCAGTTACGGACAGCCACCCTACGAGCAGTACTTC.

The genes are TRBV19 and TRBJ1-1, with D hard to call. CDR3 length: 12 residues. CDR1 is LNHDA and CDR2 is SQIVND in the germline V gene (reference sequence). V lost 5 bases and J lost 0, with 4 bases in between. Here the CDR3 DNA reads TGTGCCAGTAGTCGAGTGAACACTGAAGCTTTCTTT. It specifies CASSRVNTEAFF.

V usage is TRBV4-3 and J usage is TRBJ1-3; D is uncertain. Per germline, CDR1 LGHNA and CDR2 YSLEER. The CDR3 extends over 15 amino acids. V lost 0 bases and J 4 bases, leaving 10 bases between the germline ends. The CDR3 loop is CASSQDWRSGNTIYF. In nucleotides, the CDR3 is TGCGCCAGCAGCCAAGATTGGAGGTCCGGAAACACCATATATTTT.

The CDR3 is CASSLLGQGWQETQYF. The CDR3 nucleotides are TGTGCCAGTAGTCTACTTGGACAGGGGTGGCAAGAGACCCAGTACTTC. V and J are TRBV19 and TRBJ2-5; 9 nucleotides agree with TRBD1. There are 16 residues in the CDR3. Trimming at V came to 5 bases and at J to 2 bases, leaving 9 bases not matched to a gene. Germline loops: CDR1 LNHDA, CDR2 SQIVND (reference sequence).